This TCR beta chain was recovered during a study of T cells in localized non-small cell lung cancer. On this clone: Its antigen remains unknown.

General study points: Adjacent uninvolved lung had the highest clonality, suggesting focused antigen responses. Because only a single region of the tumor was sequenced, heterogeneity remains possible.

Assay used: immunoSEQ multiplex PCR; TCRdb lists only in-frame clones, some missing. The sample gives under 30,000 clones, around 89% of which show up once; 10% is in the top ten. The CDR3 covers 16 residues. Trimming removed 0 bases from V and 3 bases from J; junction bases left unmatched: 6. CDR1 is MNHEY, CDR2 SVGAGI, per germline. This TCR was sampled from a woman between 35 and 75 years old with stage I lung adenocarcinoma. This chain joins TRBV6-5 and TRBJ2-5; 8 bases fit TRBD1. The source material was peripheral blood, sampled before any cancer treatment. The CDR3 nucleotides read TGTGCCAGCAGTTACTCGCGCAGGGGGCTTGAAGAGACCCAGTACTTC. Its protein is CASSYSRRGLEETQYF.